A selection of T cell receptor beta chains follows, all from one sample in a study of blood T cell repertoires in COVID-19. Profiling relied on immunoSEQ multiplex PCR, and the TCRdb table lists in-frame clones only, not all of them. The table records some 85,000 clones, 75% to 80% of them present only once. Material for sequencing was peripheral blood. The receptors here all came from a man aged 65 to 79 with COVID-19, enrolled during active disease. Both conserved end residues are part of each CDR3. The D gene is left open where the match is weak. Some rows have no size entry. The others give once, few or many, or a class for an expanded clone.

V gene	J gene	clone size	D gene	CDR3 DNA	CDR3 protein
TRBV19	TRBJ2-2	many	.	TGTGCCAGTAGTATAGGACTTCTAGGCGAGCTGTTTTTT	CASSIGLLGELFF
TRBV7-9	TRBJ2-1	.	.	TGTGCCAGCAGCCGAGGCGGGGAGTACAATGAGCAGTTCTTC	CASSRGGEYNEQFF
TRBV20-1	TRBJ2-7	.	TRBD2	TGCAGTGCTAGTGAGCTAGCGGGCCTCTCCTACGAGCAGTACTTC	CSASELAGLSYEQYF
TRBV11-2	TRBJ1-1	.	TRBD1	TGTGCCAGCAGCTCCCGACAGGGTTGGACTGAAGCTTTCTTT	CASSSRQGWTEAFF
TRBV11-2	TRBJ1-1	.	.	TGTGCCAGCAGCTTAGGCGGGGGCAGGGGAGGAGGTGAAGCTTTCTTT	CASSLGGGRGGGEAFF
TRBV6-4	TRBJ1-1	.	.	TGTGCCAGCAGCCCCAGGGACATTCGGAACACTGAAGCTTTCTTT	CASSPRDIRNTEAFF
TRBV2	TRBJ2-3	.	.	TGTGCCAGCAGCGACTTGTTAATACTGTTAGGCACAGATACGCAGTATTTT	CASSDLLILLGTDTQYF
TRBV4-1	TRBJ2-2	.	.	TGCGCCAGCAGGACAAACAGTGTGAACACCGGGGAGCTGTTTTTT	CASRTNSVNTGELFF
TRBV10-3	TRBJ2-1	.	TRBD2	TGTGCCACCCAGCGGGAACGAAGTGAGCAGTTCTTC	CATQRERSEQFF
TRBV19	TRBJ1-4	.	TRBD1	TGTGCCAGTAGTATACCCGGGACAGGGTCAAAACTGTTTTTT	CASSIPGTGSKLFF
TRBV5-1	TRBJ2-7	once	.	TGCGCCAGCAGCCCTCTAGGAGGAGATTCCTACGAGCAGTACTTC	CASSPLGGDSYEQYF
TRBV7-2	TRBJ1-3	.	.	TGTGCCAGCAGCTTAGGCCCCCCGGGGGTCGGAAACACCATATATTTT	CASSLGPPGVGNTIYF
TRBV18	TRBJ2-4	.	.	TGTGCCAGCTCACCACCGCAGGACAGAAACATTCAGTACTTC	CASSPPQDRNIQYF
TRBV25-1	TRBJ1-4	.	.	TGTGCCAGCCCGGGATTTGATGAAAAACTGTTTTTT	CASPGFDEKLFF
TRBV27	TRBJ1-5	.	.	TGTGCCAGCAGTCCCGAAGAGGGAGACAATCAGCCCCAGCATTTT	CASSPEEGDNQPQHF
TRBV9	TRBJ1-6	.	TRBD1	TGTGCCAGCAGTGCGCGACAGGGAGGCAATTCACCCCTCCACTTT	CASSARQGGNSPLHF
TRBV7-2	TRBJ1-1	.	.	TGTGCCAGCAGCGGGGAGGGACGGAAAAACACTGAAGCTTTCTTT	CASSGEGRKNTEAFF
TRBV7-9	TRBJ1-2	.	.	TGTGCCAGCAGCTTAGGGGGCCAACGGTTCCATGGCTACACCTTC	CASSLGGQRFHGYTF
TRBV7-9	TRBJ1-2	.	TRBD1	TGTGCCAGCAGCTCTGGGACAGGAGAAACCTATGGCTACACCTTC	CASSSGTGETYGYTF
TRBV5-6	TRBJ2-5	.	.	TGTGCCAGCAGCTTGGTGGGTGTCCGAGGGGGGACCCAGTACTTC	CASSLVGVRGGTQYF
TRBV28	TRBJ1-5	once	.	TGTGCCAGCAGTTTGGGGGGTCAGCCCCAGCATTTT	CASSLGGQPQHF
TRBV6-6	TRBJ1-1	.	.	TGTGCCAGCAGTCAGCAGGTAACTGAAGCTTTCTTT	CASSQQVTEAFF
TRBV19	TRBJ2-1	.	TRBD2	TGTGCCAGTAGTATAAGGCTAGCGGTATTCTCCTACAATGAGCAGTTCTTC	CASSIRLAVFSYNEQFF
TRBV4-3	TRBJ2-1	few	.	TGCGCCAGCAGCCAAGATGAGACAGCTTACAATGAGCAGTTCTTC	CASSQDETAYNEQFF
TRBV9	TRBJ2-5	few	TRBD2	TGTGCCAGCAGCGTAGGGGGACTACAAGAGACCCAGTACTTC	CASSVGGLQETQYF
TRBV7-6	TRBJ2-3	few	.	TGTGCCAGCAGCTTAGCGCAGGGCGGAAGCACAGATACGCAGTATTTT	CASSLAQGGSTDTQYF
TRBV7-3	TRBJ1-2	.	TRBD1	TGTGCCAGCAGCCTCGGGACAGGGGATGGCTACACCTTC	CASSLGTGDGYTF
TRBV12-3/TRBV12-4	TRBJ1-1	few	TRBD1	TGTGCCAGCAGATACCGGGACAGGGGTGCTTTCTTT	CASRYRDRGAFF
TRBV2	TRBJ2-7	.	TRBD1	TGTGCCAGCAGTGCCCGACAGGGGAATAATAACGAGCAGTACTTC	CASSARQGNNNEQYF
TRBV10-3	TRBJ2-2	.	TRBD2	TGTGCCATCAGTGATCGGATCCGGCGGGGGGGCGACACCGGGGAGCTGTTTTTT	CAISDRIRRGGDTGELFF
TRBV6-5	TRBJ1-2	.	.	TGTGCCAGCACCACAACCGTAAGAGGGAGGGATGGCTACACCTTC	CASTTTVRGRDGYTF
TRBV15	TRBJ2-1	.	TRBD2	TGTGCCACCAGCGGGGGGACTAGCGGGCTAAATGAGCAGTTCTTC	CATSGGTSGLNEQFF
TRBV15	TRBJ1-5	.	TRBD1	TGTGCCACCAGCAAGCGGGACAGGGGGAATTACTATAGCAATCAGCCCCAGCATTTT	CATSKRDRGNYYSNQPQHF
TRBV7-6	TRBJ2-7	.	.	TGTGCCAGCAGCTTAGACAACTACGAGCAGTACTTC	CASSLDNYEQYF
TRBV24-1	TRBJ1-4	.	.	TGTGCCACCAGTGATTTGGGGCCGGCTAATGAAAAACTGTTTTTT	CATSDLGPANEKLFF
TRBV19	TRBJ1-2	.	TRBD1	TGTGCCAGTAGTATCCCGGGACAGGGGGCAAGCTATGGCTACACCTTC	CASSIPGQGASYGYTF
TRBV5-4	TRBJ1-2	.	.	TGTGCCAGCAGCCCATCCCGGGAAGCTAACTATGGCTACACCTTC	CASSPSREANYGYTF
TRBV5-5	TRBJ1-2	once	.	TGTGCCAGCAGCCTAGACTTGGAGGGCTACACCTTC	CASSLDLEGYTF
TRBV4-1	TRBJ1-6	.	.	TGCGCCAGCAGCCAAGTTGGGACTCGAAATTCACCCCTCCACTTT	CASSQVGTRNSPLHF
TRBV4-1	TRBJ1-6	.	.	TGCGCCAGCAGCCAATTGACAGGCCCTAATTCACCCCTCCACTTT	CASSQLTGPNSPLHF
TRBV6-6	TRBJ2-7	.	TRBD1	TGTGCCAGCAGTGACCGGGACAGGGGGTCCTACGAGCAGTACTTC	CASSDRDRGSYEQYF
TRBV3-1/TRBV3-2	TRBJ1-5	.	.	TGTGCCAGCAGCCAAGATACGACGGGTCAGCCCCAGCATTTT	CASSQDTTGQPQHF
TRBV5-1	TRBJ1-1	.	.	TGCGCCAGCAGCTTGGCCCTTCGTACTGAAGCTTTCTTT	CASSLALRTEAFF
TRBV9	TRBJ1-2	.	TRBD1	TGTGCCAGCAGCGCTGAAAACAGGGGCGGCGATGGCTACACCTTC	CASSAENRGGDGYTF
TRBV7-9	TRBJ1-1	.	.	TGTGCCAGCAGCATTACAGGAAACACTGAAGCTTTCTTT	CASSITGNTEAFF
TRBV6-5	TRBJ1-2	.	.	TGTGCCACCCAGGGGCCGGGCAGCAGTGCTTATGGCTACACCTTC	CATQGPGSSAYGYTF
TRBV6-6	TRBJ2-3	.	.	TGTGCCAGCAGTTACTCGGTAGCAGATACGCAGTATTTT	CASSYSVADTQYF
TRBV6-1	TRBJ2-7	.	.	TGTGCCAGCAGTGAATCGACAGTCTACGAGCAGTACTTC	CASSESTVYEQYF
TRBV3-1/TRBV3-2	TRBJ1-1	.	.	TGTGCCAGCAGCTCACAGGGCGGGGAAGCTTTCTTT	CASSSQGGEAFF
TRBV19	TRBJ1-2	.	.	TGTGCCTCTAAGGGGACACTAAATAACTATGGCTACACCTTC	CASKGTLNNYGYTF